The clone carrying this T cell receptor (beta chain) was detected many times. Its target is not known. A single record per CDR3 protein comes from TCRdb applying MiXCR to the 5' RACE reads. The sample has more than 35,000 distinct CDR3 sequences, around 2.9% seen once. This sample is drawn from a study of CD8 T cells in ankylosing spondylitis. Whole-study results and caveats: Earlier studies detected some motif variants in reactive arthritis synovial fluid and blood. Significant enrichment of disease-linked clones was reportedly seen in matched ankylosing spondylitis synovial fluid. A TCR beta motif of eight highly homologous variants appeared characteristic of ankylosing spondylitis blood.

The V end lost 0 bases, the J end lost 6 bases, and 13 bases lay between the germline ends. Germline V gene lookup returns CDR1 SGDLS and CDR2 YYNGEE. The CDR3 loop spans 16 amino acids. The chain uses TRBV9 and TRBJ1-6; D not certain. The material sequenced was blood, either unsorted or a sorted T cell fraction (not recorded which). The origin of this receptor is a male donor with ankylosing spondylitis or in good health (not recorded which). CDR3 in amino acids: CASSVGGNTPNSPLHF. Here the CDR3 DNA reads TGTGCCAGCAGCGTAGGCGGGAATACACCTAATTCACCCCTCCACTTT.